This T cell receptor (beta chain) was recorded in a study of cytomegalovirus exposure and HLA in healthy donors. At the level of the study: Within the Caucasian-associated ancestry cluster were more than 75% of the roughly 360 genotyped donors.

As regards this clone: The antigen is unknown.

Per germline, CDR1 SGDLS and CDR2 YYNGEE. V shed 4 bases and J shed 3 bases, with 13 bases lying between them. The CDR3 covers 15 residues. PCR was performed using 60 Vbeta and 13 Jbeta primers. Clones were read by immunoSEQ multiplex PCR, and TCRdb kept only the in-frame ones, dropping some. The data show about 89,000 clones, 85% seen once. Whereas donors were nominally healthy upon sampling, unrecorded immune exposures were probable. Whole-study results and caveats: In vitro, a few CMV-associated chains proved specific for CMV antigens. The authors listed approximately 150 TCR beta chains as cytomegalovirus-associated.

The receptor comes from a man aged 35 to 55 in good health and CMV-seropositive. The V call is TRBV9, the J call TRBJ2-2, with D possibly TRBD1 on 5 matching bases. The sequenced sample was PBMCs. CDR3 DNA: TGTGCCAGCAGCCCCTGGGTAGGGGACACCGGGGAGCTGTTTTTT. Its translation is CASSPWVGDTGELFF.